These T cell receptor beta chains were read from a single sample in a study of CD8 T cells in Susac syndrome. One entry per CDR3 protein, called by TCRdb with MiXCR from the immunoSEQ multiplex PCR reads. This table holds roughly 120,000 distinct CDR3 sequences, approximately 94% found once. The sequenced sample consisted of CD4+ T cells from PBMCs. The source of these receptors is a human donor with multiple sclerosis. Each CDR3 is given without its conserved first and last residue.

v_call	j_call	cdr3_aa
TRBV7-2	TRBJ1-2	ASRSRTGENYGYT
TRBV5-4	TRBJ1-1	ASSDTMDTEAF
TRBV21-1	TRBJ1-1	ASSKALNRGNTEAF
TRBV18	TRBJ1-1	ASSQRADTEAF
TRBV2	TRBJ2-2	ASKGDRGTGELF
TRBV20-1	TRBJ2-2	SARVAGGGAGELF
TRBV5-1	TRBJ1-2	ASSFSGTGDYGYT
TRBV2	TRBJ2-1	ATSRQGGSYNEQF
TRBV6-5	TRBJ2-7	ASRRQEVGNYEQY
TRBV4-1	TRBJ1-6	ASSQDLAPSGSPLH
TRBV2	TRBJ2-7	ASSAVIQGGEQY
TRBV27	TRBJ2-1	ASSLSRFTLAGMNEQF
TRBV20-1	TRBJ1-2	SATPVANYGYT
TRBV30	TRBJ1-2	AWNTVLQGAGYT
TRBV19	TRBJ2-2	ASSTTGGATGELF
TRBV9	TRBJ2-6	ASSFSGLISGANVLT
TRBV29-1	TRBJ1-1	SVEDTEAF
TRBV18	TRBJ2-1	ASSRADPSSYNEQF
TRBV29-1	TRBJ1-2	SVGWQGRGYT
TRBV7-2	TRBJ2-7	ASSSNPGIPSYEQY
TRBV14	TRBJ2-3	ASSPLGLTDTQY
TRBV30	TRBJ1-4	AWSNEKLF
TRBV7-2	TRBJ1-1	ASSLGRGSTEAF
TRBV2	TRBJ2-7	ASRAGTVSSYEQY
TRBV30	TRBJ2-3	AWSPFTDTQY
TRBV6-6	TRBJ2-5	ASSLAGASQETQY
TRBV19	TRBJ2-2	ASSPRDFRTGELF
TRBV6-1	TRBJ2-7	ASSERGGYEQY
TRBV30	TRBJ1-3	AWSSRLSSGNTIY
TRBV12-3/TRBV12-4	TRBJ2-3	ASSRGQGEGDTQY
TRBV30	TRBJ1-2	AWLMSKYGYT
TRBV2	TRBJ2-2	ASGRNGNTGELF
TRBV6-1	TRBJ1-1	ASSEQVLDTEAF
TRBV18	TRBJ1-1	ASSPRGTGPATEAF
TRBV27	TRBJ2-1	ASGIGTVYNEQF
TRBV5-1	TRBJ1-1	ASSSPGTENTEAF
TRBV19	TRBJ2-7	ASSVDLGEQY
TRBV5-4	TRBJ1-3	ASSLGGRLSGNTIY
TRBV7-3	TRBJ2-3	ASSLLAIGTDTQY
TRBV7-2	TRBJ1-1	ASSQLGGKAEAF
TRBV6-6	TRBJ2-7	ASTRMVLEDEQY
TRBV19	TRBJ1-5	ASNDRGRYNQPQH
TRBV7-8	TRBJ2-3	ATSPTKSTDTQY
TRBV24-1	TRBJ2-7	ATSDGSSYEQY
TRBV30	TRBJ1-1	AWSVLNPGAF
TRBV4-3	TRBJ2-1	ASSQDAGTRGNEQF
TRBV30	TRBJ2-2	AWGQPLTGELF
TRBV27	TRBJ2-6	ASSFGSSSGANVLT
TRBV30	TRBJ2-1	AWSVFNEQF
TRBV7-6	TRBJ2-3	ASSSSPGGSTDTQY
TRBV7-9	TRBJ2-7	ASSFARVSEQY
TRBV6-5	TRBJ2-5	ASGRGQETQY
TRBV30	TRBJ1-2	ALTVWKPSSGYT